A selection of T cell receptor beta chains follows, all from one sample in a study of lymphopenia after photon versus proton radiotherapy. Sequenced by immunoSEQ multiplex PCR; TCRdb stores in-frame clones only, minus some. Among fewer than 65,000 clones listed, approximately 83% were seen once. The specimen comprised peripheral blood, sampled from a patient treated with photon-based radiotherapy. These receptor sequences come from a man between 35 and 55 years old with gastric cancer. CDR3s include the opening cysteine and the closing phenylalanine or tryptophan. The order of the fields is V gene, clone size, J gene, D gene, CDR3 DNA, CDR3 protein. A D gene is named only where the DNA matches it firmly. Expanded clones get a size class; other rows say once, few or many, or leave the size out.

TRBV6-5	few	TRBJ1-6	.	TGTGCCAGCAGTACTCCTTTAGAACCGGGTTCACCCCTCCACTTT	CASSTPLEPGSPLHF
TRBV27	.	TRBJ1-1	.	TGTGCCAGCAGTTTATCGGGATTCATGAACACTGAAGCTTTCTTT	CASSLSGFMNTEAFF
TRBV6-1	few	TRBJ1-2	.	TGTGCCAGCAGTGAAGGGGCGTATGGCTACACCTTC	CASSEGAYGYTF
TRBV2	few	TRBJ1-2	.	TGTGCCAGCAGGGGGGGGCAGCTTAACTATGGCTACACCTTC	CASRGGQLNYGYTF
TRBV27	once	TRBJ2-1	.	TGTGCCAGCAGTTTATCGACCTTGTACAATGAGCAGTTCTTC	CASSLSTLYNEQFF
TRBV19	.	TRBJ2-1	TRBD2	TGTGCCAGTAGGGACCCCGGGACTACATACAATGAGCAGTTCTTC	CASRDPGTTYNEQFF
TRBV5-5	.	TRBJ1-2	.	TGTGCCAGCAGTGGGGGCCAGGGTAAAGGTGGCTACACCTTC	CASSGGQGKGGYTF
TRBV19	.	TRBJ2-7	.	TGTGCCAGTAGTATATCCAGGAGGGGGGTGCAGTACTTC	CASSISRRGVQYF
TRBV5-6	.	TRBJ1-4	.	TGTGCCAGCAGCTTATGGGGTGGAGAAAAACTGTTTTTT	CASSLWGGEKLFF
TRBV6-5	.	TRBJ1-3	.	TGTGCCAGCAGTTACTCGGGGGGCGCCTCTGGAAACACCATATATTTT	CASSYSGGASGNTIYF
TRBV11-2	.	TRBJ2-5	.	TGTGCCAGCAGCTTTGGTCCCGGACGAGAGACCCAGTACTTC	CASSFGPGRETQYF
TRBV9	.	TRBJ1-6	TRBD1	TGTGCCAGCAGCACGTGGGACAGGGGGTATTCACCCCTCCACTTT	CASSTWDRGYSPLHF
TRBV29-1	.	TRBJ2-3	.	TGCAGCGTTGAAAATGGGCTAGCGCCCGATACGCAGTATTTT	CSVENGLAPDTQYF
TRBV9	.	TRBJ2-3	.	TGTGCCAGCAGCGCATCTAGCGTGGAGCAGTATTTT	CASSASSVEQYF
TRBV7-2	.	TRBJ2-7	TRBD1	TGTGCCAGCAGCGGGTGGGACAGAGGCTCCTACGAGCAGTACTTC	CASSGWDRGSYEQYF
TRBV11-2	.	TRBJ1-2	.	TGTGCCAGCAGCTCTCGACCGTCAGCCCCTGGGGGCTACACCTTC	CASSSRPSAPGGYTF
TRBV2	.	TRBJ2-7	TRBD2	TGTGCCAGCAGTGTCGGCGGGGGGACCTCCTACGAGCAGTACTTC	CASSVGGGTSYEQYF
TRBV10-3	.	TRBJ2-1	.	TGTGCCATCAGTGGGGCGGTAAATGAGCAGTTCTTC	CAISGAVNEQFF
TRBV6-5	.	TRBJ1-5	TRBD1	TGTGCCAGCAGCCGACAGGGGGCAGATCAGCCCCAGCATTTT	CASSRQGADQPQHF
TRBV7-9	once	TRBJ2-7	.	TGTGCCAGCAGCCCTACAGGGAATCGGGGCCACGAGCAGTACTTC	CASSPTGNRGHEQYF
TRBV11-2	.	TRBJ2-1	TRBD1	TGTGCCAGCAGCCGAACTCCGACGACAGGGGGCTATGAGCAGTTCTTC	CASSRTPTTGGYEQFF
TRBV6-1	.	TRBJ2-3	.	TGTGCCAGCAGTGAAGCACGAGCTAGAATCACAGATACGCAGTATTTT	CASSEARARITDTQYF
TRBV7-2	.	TRBJ2-3	TRBD2	TGTGCCAGCACCTCGGGGGGGGTCACAGATACGCAGTATTTT	CASTSGGVTDTQYF
TRBV19	.	TRBJ1-5	.	TGTGCCAGTAGTATAGGAGGAAGAAATCCATATAGCAATCAGCCCCAGCATTTT	CASSIGGRNPYSNQPQHF
TRBV7-9	.	TRBJ1-2	.	TGTGCCAGCAGCTTAGGGAACTATGGCTACACCTTC	CASSLGNYGYTF
TRBV15	.	TRBJ2-2	.	TGTGCCACCAGCAGAGATAAAGGGTCAACCGGGGAGCTGTTTTTT	CATSRDKGSTGELFF
TRBV2	.	TRBJ1-1	TRBD1	TGTGCCAGCACTGAGGGGGCCGGCACTGAAGCTTTCTTT	CASTEGAGTEAFF
TRBV7-2	.	TRBJ2-1	.	TGTGCCAGCAGCTTAGCGGCAGGAGGCTCCTACAATGAGCAGTTCTTC	CASSLAAGGSYNEQFF
TRBV7-9	.	TRBJ2-7	.	TGTGCCAGCAGCTTAGCTCAGGGTTCGGGGTACTACGAGCAGTACTTC	CASSLAQGSGYYEQYF
TRBV7-2	.	TRBJ1-2	TRBD1	TGTGCCAGCAGCTTAGGGCAGGGGGCTAGGGGCTACACCTTC	CASSLGQGARGYTF
TRBV30	.	TRBJ1-5	.	TGTGCCTGGAGTCCTTCGCCCCCAGGGTATCAGCCCCAGCATTTT	CAWSPSPPGYQPQHF
TRBV15	.	TRBJ1-1	.	TGTGCCACCAGCCAGGGACAACTGAACACTGAAGCTTTCTTT	CATSQGQLNTEAFF
TRBV30	.	TRBJ1-1	.	TGTGCCTGGACAGGGAAGTCTGAAGCTTTCTTT	CAWTGKSEAFF
TRBV11-2	once	TRBJ1-5	.	TGTGCCAGCAGCTTAGACTTCAATCAGCCCCAGCATTTT	CASSLDFNQPQHF
TRBV6-1	.	TRBJ1-2	.	TGTGCCAGCAGTGAAGACCTAGGAACCTACTACACCTTC	CASSEDLGTYYTF
TRBV9	few	TRBJ1-3	.	TGTGCCAGCAGCGTAGAAGGACACCCGGGGAACACCATATATTTT	CASSVEGHPGNTIYF
TRBV6-5	.	TRBJ1-6	.	TGTGCCAGCAGTTACTCGATAAGGCGGGATTCACCCCTCCACTTT	CASSYSIRRDSPLHF
TRBV5-8	.	TRBJ1-5	TRBD1	TGTGCCAGCAGCGGAGGGGGCTCACATCAGCCCCAGCATTTT	CASSGGGSHQPQHF
TRBV2	.	TRBJ1-1	.	TGTGCCAGCAGTGAAGCGTCAGCGTGGGCTTTCTTT	CASSEASAWAFF
TRBV12-5	.	TRBJ2-5	.	TGTGCTAGTGGCCCCGGGCTGCCGGTCCAAGAGACCCAGTACTTC	CASGPGLPVQETQYF
TRBV6-6	.	TRBJ2-7	TRBD2	TGTGCCAGCAGTTCCACTAGCGGGGACTCCTACGAGCAGTACTTC	CASSSTSGDSYEQYF
TRBV30	.	TRBJ1-1	.	TGTGCCTGGAGTGGAGATTCTGAAGCTTTCTTT	CAWSGDSEAFF
TRBV25-1	.	TRBJ2-6	.	TGTGCCAGCTCAGGGGTTGGGGCCAACGTCCTGACTTTC	CASSGVGANVLTF
TRBV9	.	TRBJ2-2	.	TGTGCCAGCAGCACCCCTTTTTGGGGGAAGGACACCGGGGAGCTGTTTTTT	CASSTPFWGKDTGELFF
TRBV5-6	.	TRBJ1-2	.	TGTGCCAGCAGCTTGGTTTCGGGGGGCGCTTATGGCTACACCTTC	CASSLVSGGAYGYTF
TRBV7-6	.	TRBJ1-2	.	TGTGCCAGCAGCAGCGCCCCTGGCAGGTTCGATAACTATGGCTACACCTTC	CASSSAPGRFDNYGYTF
TRBV12-5	.	TRBJ1-2	TRBD1	TGTGCTAGTGGTTTGGTACAGGGGGCGAATGGCTACACCTTC	CASGLVQGANGYTF
TRBV5-4	.	TRBJ2-1	.	TGTGCCAGCACCGGAGGTCCAGGGTGGGATGAGCAGTTCTTC	CASTGGPGWDEQFF
TRBV2	.	TRBJ2-1	.	TGTGCCAGCACCGAAGGGGGGGGCGAGCAGTTCTTC	CASTEGGGEQFF
TRBV4-2	.	TRBJ1-3	.	TGTGCCAGCAGCCAAGCCCAGGTCAACACCATATATTTT	CASSQAQVNTIYF
TRBV6-1	.	TRBJ2-5	.	TGTGCCAGCGGGAAAAGCTACCAAGAGACCCAGTACTTC	CASGKSYQETQYF
TRBV6-1	.	TRBJ1-2	.	TGTGCCAGCAGTGAAACGGGGGACTATGGCTACACCTTC	CASSETGDYGYTF
TRBV9	.	TRBJ2-1	TRBD2	TGTGCCAGCAGCCCCCAACTAGCGGGGCTGGGCAATGAGCAGTTCTTC	CASSPQLAGLGNEQFF
TRBV11-2	.	TRBJ2-7	TRBD1	TGTGCCAGCAGCTCGCCCGGACAGGGTCAACTCTACGAGCAGTACTTC	CASSSPGQGQLYEQYF
TRBV5-8	.	TRBJ1-2	.	TGTGCCAGCAGCTTTGTCTATGGCTACACCTTC	CASSFVYGYTF
TRBV5-4	.	TRBJ2-5	.	TGTGCCAGCAGCCCCCTAGGGGGGGTAAGGGAGACCCAGTACTTC	CASSPLGGVRETQYF